This TCR beta chain was profiled in a study of blood T cells in healthy people across ages. Sample-barcoded 5' priming and a J-beta primer mix drove a second PCR of roughly 6 to 12 cycles. TCRdb re-called the 5' RACE reads through MiXCR, storing one row per CDR3 protein. The sample contains around 1,000,000 distinct CDR3 sequences, roughly two fifths of which appear only once. CDR3 size: 15 residues. V was cut by 2 bases and J by 0 bases, with 10 bases left in between. Germline V gene data show CDR1 as SNHLY and CDR2 as FYNNEI. A minimum of 7 million PBMCs was isolated per sample. The receptor was isolated from a man aged 18 to 29 in good health. The chain carries TRBV2 and TRBJ1-1; D gene uncertain. The source material was blood. In nucleotides, the CDR3 is TGTGCCAGCAGTGAATTTGGGAGTGTGAACACTGAAGCTTTCTTT. It is translated as CASSEFGSVNTEAFF.